This TCR beta chain came from a study of cytomegalovirus exposure and HLA in healthy donors. Study findings and constraints: Highest at DRB1 and lowest at HLA-C, TCR association rates differed among HLA loci in a later analysis. In an earlier analysis, in some 500 donors, most V segments appeared productive either ~90% or ~30% of the time. The study recorded more than 150 TCR beta chains that were cytomegalovirus-associated. Being indistinguishable, some V segments were excluded, TRBV6-2 and TRBV6-3 among them.

The PCR ran on 60 Vbeta and 13 Jbeta primers. Measured with immunoSEQ multiplex PCR; TCRdb has only the in-frame clones, and not every one. Here the sample spans around 130,000 clones, roughly two thirds being singletons. V lost 3 bases to trimming and J lost 5 bases; unmatched junction nucleotides: 10. This CDR3 is 16 amino acids long. The V gene's germline CDR1 is LGHNA and CDR2 YSLEER. Comment on this clone: Its antigen is unknown.

The receptor's source is a man aged 30 to 39 in good health and CMV-seropositive. Sample: PBMCs. This sequence joins TRBV4-3 and TRBJ2-7; 10 bases map to TRBD1. CDR3 region: CASSQGQGRSVNEQYF. The DNA for the CDR3 is TGCGCCAGCAGCCAGGGACAGGGGCGATCTGTCAACGAGCAGTACTTC.